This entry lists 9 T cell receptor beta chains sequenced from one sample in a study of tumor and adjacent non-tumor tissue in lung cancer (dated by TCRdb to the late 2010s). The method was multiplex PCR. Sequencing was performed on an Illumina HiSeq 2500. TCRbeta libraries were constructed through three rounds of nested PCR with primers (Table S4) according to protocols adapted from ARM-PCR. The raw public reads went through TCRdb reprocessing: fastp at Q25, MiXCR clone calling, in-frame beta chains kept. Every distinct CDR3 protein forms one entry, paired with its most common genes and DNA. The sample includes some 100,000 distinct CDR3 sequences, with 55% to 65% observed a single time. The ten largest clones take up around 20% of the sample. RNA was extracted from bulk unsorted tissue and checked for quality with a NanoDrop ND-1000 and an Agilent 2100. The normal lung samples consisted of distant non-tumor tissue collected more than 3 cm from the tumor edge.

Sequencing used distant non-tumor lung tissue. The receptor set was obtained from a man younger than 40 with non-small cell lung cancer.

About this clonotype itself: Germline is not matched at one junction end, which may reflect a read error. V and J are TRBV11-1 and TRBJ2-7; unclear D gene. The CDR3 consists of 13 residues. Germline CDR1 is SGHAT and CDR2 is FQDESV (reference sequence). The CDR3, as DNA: TGTGCCAGCAGCTTTTCTGTAGCCTACGAGCAGTACTTT. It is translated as CASSFSVAYEQYF.

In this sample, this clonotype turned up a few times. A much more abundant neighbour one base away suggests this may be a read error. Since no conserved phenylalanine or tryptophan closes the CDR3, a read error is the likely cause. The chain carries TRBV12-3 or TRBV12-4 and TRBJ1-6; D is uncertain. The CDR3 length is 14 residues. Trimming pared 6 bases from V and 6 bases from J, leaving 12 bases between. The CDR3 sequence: CASSPDSVNSPLHS. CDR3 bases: TGTGCCAGCAGCCCGGACTCAGTTAATTCACCCCTCCACTCT.

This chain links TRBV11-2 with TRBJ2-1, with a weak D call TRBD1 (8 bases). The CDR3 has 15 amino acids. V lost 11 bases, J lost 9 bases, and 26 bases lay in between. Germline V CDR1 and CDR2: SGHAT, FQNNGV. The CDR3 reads CAGCPTLTGEGEQFF. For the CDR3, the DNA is TGTGCCGGCTGCCCGACGCTGACAGGGGAGGGTGAGCAGTTCTTC.

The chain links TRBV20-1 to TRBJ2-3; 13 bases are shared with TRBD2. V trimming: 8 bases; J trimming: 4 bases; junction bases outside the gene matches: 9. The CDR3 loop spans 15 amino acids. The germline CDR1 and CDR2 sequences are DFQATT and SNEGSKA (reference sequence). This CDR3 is CSTYTSGGASDTQYF. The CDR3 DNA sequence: TGCAGTACATACACTAGCGGGGGGGCCTCAGATACGCAGTATTTT.

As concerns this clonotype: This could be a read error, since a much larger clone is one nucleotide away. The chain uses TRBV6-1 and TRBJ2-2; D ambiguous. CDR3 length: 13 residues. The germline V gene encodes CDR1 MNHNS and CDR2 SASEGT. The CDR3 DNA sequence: TGTGCCAACAGTGCGTCCTCGCGCGGGGAGCTGTTTTTT. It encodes CANSASSRGELFF.

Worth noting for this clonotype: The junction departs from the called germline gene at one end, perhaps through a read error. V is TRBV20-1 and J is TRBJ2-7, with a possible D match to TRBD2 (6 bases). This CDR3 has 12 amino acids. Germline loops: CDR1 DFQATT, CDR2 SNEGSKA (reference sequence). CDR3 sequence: CSVGRATYEQYF. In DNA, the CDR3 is TGTAGTGTCGGGAGAGCCACCTACGAGCAGTACTTC.

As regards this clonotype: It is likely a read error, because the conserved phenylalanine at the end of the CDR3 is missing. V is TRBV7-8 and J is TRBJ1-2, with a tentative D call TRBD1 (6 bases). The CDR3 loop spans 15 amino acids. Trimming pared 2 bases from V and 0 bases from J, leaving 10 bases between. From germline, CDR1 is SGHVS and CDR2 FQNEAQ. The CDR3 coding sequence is TGTGCCAGCAGCTTATCCAACAGGGCTAACTATGGCTACACCATC. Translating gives CASSLSNRANYGYTI.

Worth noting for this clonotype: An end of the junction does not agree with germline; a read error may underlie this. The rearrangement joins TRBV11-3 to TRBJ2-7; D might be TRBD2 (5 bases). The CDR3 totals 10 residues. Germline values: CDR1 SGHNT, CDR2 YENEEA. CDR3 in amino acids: CSRRTYEQYF. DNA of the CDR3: TGTTCCAGGAGGACCTACGAGCAGTACTTC.

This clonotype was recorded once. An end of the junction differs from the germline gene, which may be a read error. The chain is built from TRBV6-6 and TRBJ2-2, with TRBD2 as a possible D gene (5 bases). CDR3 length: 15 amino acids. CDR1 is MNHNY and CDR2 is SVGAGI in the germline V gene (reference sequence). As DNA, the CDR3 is TGTGCCAGCAGTTACGAAAGCAAACGGGCCGGGGAGCTGTTATTT. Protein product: CASSYESKRAGELLF.